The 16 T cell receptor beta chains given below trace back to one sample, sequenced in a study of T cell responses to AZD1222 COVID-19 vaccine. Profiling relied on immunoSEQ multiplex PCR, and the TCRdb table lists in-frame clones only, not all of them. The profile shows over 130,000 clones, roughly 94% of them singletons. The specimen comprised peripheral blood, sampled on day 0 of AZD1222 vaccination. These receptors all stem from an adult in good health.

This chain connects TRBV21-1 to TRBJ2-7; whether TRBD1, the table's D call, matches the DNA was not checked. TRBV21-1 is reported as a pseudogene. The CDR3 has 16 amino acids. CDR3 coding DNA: TGTGCCAGCAGCAAACGGCCCACAGGACCGGTCTACGAGCAGTACGTC. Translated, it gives CASSKRPTGPVYEQYV.

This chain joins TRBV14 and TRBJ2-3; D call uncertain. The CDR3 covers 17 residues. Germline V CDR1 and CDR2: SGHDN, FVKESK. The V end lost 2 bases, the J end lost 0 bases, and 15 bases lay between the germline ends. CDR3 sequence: CASSQFSDRSSTDTQYF. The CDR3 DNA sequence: TGTGCCAGCAGCCAATTCTCGGACCGTTCTAGCACAGATACGCAGTATTTT.

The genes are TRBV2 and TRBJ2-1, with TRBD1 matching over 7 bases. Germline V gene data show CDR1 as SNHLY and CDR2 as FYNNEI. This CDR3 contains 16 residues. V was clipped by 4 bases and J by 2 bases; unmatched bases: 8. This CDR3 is CASSGDSIFPYNEQFF. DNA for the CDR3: TGTGCCAGCAGTGGGGACAGCATCTTTCCCTACAATGAGCAGTTCTTC.

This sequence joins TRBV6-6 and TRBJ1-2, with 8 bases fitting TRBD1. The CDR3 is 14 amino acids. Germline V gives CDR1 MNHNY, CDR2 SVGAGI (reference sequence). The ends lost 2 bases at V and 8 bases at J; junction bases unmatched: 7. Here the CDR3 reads CASSYGRGPYGYTF. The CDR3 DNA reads TGTGCCAGCAGTTACGGCAGGGGGCCCTACGGCTACACCTTC.

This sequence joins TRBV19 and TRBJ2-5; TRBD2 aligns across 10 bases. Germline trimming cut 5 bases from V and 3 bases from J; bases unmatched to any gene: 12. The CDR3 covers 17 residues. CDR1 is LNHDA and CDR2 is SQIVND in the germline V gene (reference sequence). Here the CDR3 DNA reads TGTGCCAGTAGTCTTCAAAGCGGGGGGGTCTCGGAAGAGACCCAGTACTTC. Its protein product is CASSLQSGGVSEETQYF.

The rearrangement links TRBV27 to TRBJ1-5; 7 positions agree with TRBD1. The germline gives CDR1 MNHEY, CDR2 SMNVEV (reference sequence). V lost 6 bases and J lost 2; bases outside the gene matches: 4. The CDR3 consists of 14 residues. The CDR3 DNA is TGTGCCAGCAGGAACAGGGGAGGCAATCAGCCCCAGCATTTT. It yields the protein CASRNRGGNQPQHF.

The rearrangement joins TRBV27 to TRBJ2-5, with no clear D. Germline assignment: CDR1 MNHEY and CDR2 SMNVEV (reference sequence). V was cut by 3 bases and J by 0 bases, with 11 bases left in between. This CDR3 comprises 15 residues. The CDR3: CASSLLFGYQETQYF. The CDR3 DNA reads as TGTGCCAGCAGTTTGTTATTCGGCTACCAAGAGACCCAGTACTTC.

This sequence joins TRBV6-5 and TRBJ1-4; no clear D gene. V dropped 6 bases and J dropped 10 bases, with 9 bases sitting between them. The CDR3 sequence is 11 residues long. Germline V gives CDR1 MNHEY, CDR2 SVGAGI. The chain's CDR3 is CASRSEVKLFF. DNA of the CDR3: TGTGCCAGCAGAAGCGAAGTAAAACTGTTTTTT.

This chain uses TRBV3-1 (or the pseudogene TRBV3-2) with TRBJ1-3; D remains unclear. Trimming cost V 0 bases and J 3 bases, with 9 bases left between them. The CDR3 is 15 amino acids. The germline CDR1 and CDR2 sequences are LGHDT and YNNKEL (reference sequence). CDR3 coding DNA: TGTGCCAGCAGCCAAGATTGGACGTTTGGAAACACCATATATTTT. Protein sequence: CASSQDWTFGNTIYF.

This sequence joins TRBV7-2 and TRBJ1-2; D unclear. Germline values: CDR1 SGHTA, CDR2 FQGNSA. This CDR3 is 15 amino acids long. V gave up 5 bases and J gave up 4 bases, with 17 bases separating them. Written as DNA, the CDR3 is TGTGCCAGCAGCCTTTCGCCGACAATACCCTATGGCTACACCTTC. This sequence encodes CASSLSPTIPYGYTF.

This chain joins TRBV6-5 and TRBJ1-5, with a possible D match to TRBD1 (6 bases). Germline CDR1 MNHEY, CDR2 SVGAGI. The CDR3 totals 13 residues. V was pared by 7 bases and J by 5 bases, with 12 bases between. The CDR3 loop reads CASTIRGDQPQHF. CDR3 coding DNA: TGTGCCAGCACAATAAGGGGGGATCAGCCCCAGCATTTT.

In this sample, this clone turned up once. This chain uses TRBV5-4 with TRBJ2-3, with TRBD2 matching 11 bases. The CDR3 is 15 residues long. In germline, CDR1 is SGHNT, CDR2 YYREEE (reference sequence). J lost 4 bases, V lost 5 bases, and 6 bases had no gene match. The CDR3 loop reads CASRLLAGAADTQYF. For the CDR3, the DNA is TGTGCCAGCAGGTTACTAGCGGGAGCCGCAGATACGCAGTATTTT.

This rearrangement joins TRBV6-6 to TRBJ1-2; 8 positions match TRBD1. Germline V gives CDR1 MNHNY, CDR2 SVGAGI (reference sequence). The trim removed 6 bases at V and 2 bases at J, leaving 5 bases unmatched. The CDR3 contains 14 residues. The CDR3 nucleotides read TGTGCCAGCAGATGGACAGGGATCAACTATGGCTACACCTTC. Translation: CASRWTGINYGYTF.

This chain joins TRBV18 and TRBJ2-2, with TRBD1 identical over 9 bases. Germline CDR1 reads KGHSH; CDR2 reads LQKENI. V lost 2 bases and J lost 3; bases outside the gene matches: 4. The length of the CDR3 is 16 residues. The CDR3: CASSPGTGRYTGELFF. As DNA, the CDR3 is TGTGCCAGCTCACCAGGGACAGGGAGGTACACCGGGGAGCTGTTTTTT.

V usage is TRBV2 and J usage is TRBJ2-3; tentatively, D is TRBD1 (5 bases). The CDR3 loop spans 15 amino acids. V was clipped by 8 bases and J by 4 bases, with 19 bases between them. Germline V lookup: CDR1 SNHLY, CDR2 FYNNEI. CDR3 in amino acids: CASFSPVGRADTQYF. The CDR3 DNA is TGTGCCAGCTTCTCCCCTGTCGGCAGGGCAGATACGCAGTATTTT.

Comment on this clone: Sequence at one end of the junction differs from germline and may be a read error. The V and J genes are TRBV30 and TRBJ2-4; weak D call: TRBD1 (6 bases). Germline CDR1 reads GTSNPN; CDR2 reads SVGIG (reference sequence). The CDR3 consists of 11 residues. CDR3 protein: CAWSQTRGVSF. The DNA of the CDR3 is TGTGCCTGGAGTCAAACCAGGGGTGTAAGTTTC. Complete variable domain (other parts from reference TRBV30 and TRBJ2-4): SQTIHQWPATLVQPVGSPLSLECTVEGTSNPNLYWYRQAAGRGLQLLFYSVGIGQISSEVPQNLSASRPQDRQFILSSKKLLLSDSGFYLCAWSQTRGVSFGAGTRLSVL.